This TCR beta chain was identified in a study of early T cells in non-severe SARS-CoV-2 infection. As for the study in general: Sequencing used unsorted whole-blood bulk RNA, so chains lack pairing.

Unique molecular identifiers were attached to individual cDNA molecules. TCRdb reanalysed the 5' RACE reads using MiXCR and keeps one entry per CDR3 protein. This sample carries approximately 69,000 distinct CDR3 sequences, around 11% of them seen once, and the ten largest clones take around 6.7%. Germline-derived CDR1 and CDR2 are SGDLS and YYNGEE. V lost 3 bases to trimming and J lost 3 bases; unmatched junction nucleotides: 1. The CDR3 runs to 14 residues. There are a few counts of this clonotype. The genes are TRBV9 and TRBJ2-5; 11 nucleotides match TRBD2. The source is an adult who was a healthcare worker with PCR-confirmed SARS-CoV-2 infection or an uninfected control (not recorded which). Sequences were obtained from whole blood. CDR3 in amino acids: CASSETSGKETQYF. The DNA of the CDR3 is TGTGCCAGCAGCGAGACTAGCGGGAAAGAGACCCAGTACTTC. The full variable domain, rest sourced from reference TRBV9 and TRBJ2-5, is DSGVTQTPKHLITATGQRVTLRCSPRSGDLSVYWYQQSLDQGLQFLIQYYNGEERAKGNILERFSAQQFPDLHSELNLSSLELGDSALYFCASSETSGKETQYFGPGTRLLVL.